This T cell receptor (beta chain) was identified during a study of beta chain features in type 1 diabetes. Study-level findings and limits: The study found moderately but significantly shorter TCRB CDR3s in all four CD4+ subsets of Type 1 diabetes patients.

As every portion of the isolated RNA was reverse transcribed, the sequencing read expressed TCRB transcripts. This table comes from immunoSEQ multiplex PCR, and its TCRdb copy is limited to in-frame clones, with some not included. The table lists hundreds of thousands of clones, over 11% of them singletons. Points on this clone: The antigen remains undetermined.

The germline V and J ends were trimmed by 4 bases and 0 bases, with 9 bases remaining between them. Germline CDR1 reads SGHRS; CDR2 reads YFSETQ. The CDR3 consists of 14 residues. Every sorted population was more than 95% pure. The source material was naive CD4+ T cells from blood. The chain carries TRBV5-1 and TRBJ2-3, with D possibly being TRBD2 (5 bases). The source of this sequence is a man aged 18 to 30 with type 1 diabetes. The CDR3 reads CASSPAGSTDTQYF. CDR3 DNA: TGCGCCAGCAGCCCGGCGGGTAGCACAGATACGCAGTATTTT.